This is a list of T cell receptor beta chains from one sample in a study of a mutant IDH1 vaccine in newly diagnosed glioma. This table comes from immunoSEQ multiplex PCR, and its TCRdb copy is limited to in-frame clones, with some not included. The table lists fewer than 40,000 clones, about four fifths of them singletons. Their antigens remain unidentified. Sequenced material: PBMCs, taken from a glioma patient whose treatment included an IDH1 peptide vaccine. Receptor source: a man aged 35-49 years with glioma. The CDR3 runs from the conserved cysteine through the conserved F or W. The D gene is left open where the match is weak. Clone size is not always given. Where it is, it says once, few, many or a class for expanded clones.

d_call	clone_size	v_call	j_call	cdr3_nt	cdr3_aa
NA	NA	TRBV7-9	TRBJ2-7	TGTGCCAGCAGCCCCACAGGCTCCTACGAGCAGTACTTC	CASSPTGSYEQYF
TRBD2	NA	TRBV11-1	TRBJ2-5	TGTGCCAGCAGCCGCCGAGCGGGGGCTAACCAAGAGACCCAGTACTTC	CASSRRAGANQETQYF
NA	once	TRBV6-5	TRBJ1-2	TGTGCCAGCAGCCAATTCTCCCTTGGGGGGGATGGCTACACCTTC	CASSQFSLGGDGYTF
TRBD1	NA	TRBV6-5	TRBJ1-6	TGTGCCAGCAGGTCCGGGACAGGGGTGTCACCCCTCCACTTT	CASRSGTGVSPLHF
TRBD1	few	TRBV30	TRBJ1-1	TGTGCCTGGAGCCCCGGGACAGGGGTTTGGTACACTGAAGCTTTCTTT	CAWSPGTGVWYTEAFF
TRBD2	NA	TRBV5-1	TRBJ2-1	TGCGCCAGCAGCTTGCGAACGGGGGGATCCTACAATGAGCAGTTCTTC	CASSLRTGGSYNEQFF
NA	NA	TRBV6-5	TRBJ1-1	TGTGCCAGCAGCCTCCCCGGCAGTGGGCGAGCTTTCTTT	CASSLPGSGRAFF
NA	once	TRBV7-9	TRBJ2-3	TGTGCCAGCAGTCGTTCGAGCACAGATACGCAGTATTTT	CASSRSSTDTQYF
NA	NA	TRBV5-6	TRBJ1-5	TGTGCCAGCAGCTCGTCGGGACAAGTCTATCAGCCCCAGCATTTT	CASSSSGQVYQPQHF
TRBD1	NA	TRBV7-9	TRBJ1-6	TGTGCCAGCAGCTTAGCGATGGGCAGGGGGAATAATTCACCCCTCCACTTT	CASSLAMGRGNNSPLHF
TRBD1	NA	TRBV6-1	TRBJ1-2	TGTGCCAGCAGGGACAGGGAGGACGGCTACACCTTC	CASRDREDGYTF
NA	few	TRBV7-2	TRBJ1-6	TGTGCCAGCAGCTTAGCCACCGGGGGCAATTCACCCCTCCACTTT	CASSLATGGNSPLHF
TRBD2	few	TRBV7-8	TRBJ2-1	TGTGCCAGCAGCGCCAGGACTAGCGGGGGGAAAAGCTCCTACAATGAGCAGTTCTTC	CASSARTSGGKSSYNEQFF
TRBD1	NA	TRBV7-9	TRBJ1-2	TGTGCCAGCAGCTCCGCAGGGGGGACCTATGGCTACACCTTC	CASSSAGGTYGYTF
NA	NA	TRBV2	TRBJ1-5	TGTGCCAGCCAAGACGGCGAGAATCAGCCCCAGCATTTT	CASQDGENQPQHF
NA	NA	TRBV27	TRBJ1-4	TGTGCCAGCAGTTCCCCGCCCGATAAAAAACTGTTTTTT	CASSSPPDKKLFF
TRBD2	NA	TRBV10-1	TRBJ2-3	TGCGCCAGCAGTTCTGGGGGGGCAGATACGCAGTATTTT	CASSSGGADTQYF
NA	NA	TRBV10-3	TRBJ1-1	TGTGCCATCAGGAAAACAGGGAACACTGAAGCTTTCTTT	CAIRKTGNTEAFF
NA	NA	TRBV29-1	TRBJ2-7	TGCAGCGTTGAAGATACCAGGGCATCCTACGAGCAGTACTTC	CSVEDTRASYEQYF
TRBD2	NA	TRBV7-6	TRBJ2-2	TGTGCCAGCAGCGCTCTAGCGGCGGGCGCGACCGGGGAGCTGTTTTTT	CASSALAAGATGELFF
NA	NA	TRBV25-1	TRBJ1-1	TGTGCCAGCAGTGAGATCGGGGCCGGGGGTGAAGCTTTCTTT	CASSEIGAGGEAFF
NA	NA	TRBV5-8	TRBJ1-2	TGTGCCAGCAGCTTGGAGTCAGGGGCTGTCTATGGCTACACCTTC	CASSLESGAVYGYTF
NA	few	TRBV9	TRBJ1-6	TGTGCCAGCAGCCTGGGAAGCACCAATTCACCCCTCCACTTT	CASSLGSTNSPLHF
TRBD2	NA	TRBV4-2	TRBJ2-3	TGTGCCAGCAGCCAAGGAACTAGCGGGAGCACAGATACGCAGTATTTT	CASSQGTSGSTDTQYF
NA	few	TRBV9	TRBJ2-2	TGTGCCAGCAGCGTAGGGGGCAGGTTAAACACCGGGGAGCTGTTTTTT	CASSVGGRLNTGELFF
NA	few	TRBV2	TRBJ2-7	TGTGCCAGCAGCCGGCGACGGGGTTCGGACTACGAGCAGTACTTC	CASSRRRGSDYEQYF
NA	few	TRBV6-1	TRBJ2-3	TGTGCCAGCAGTGAAGCTTTAGGCGCAGATACGCAGTATTTT	CASSEALGADTQYF
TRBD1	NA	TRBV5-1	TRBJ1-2	TGCGCCAGCAGCGGCGGGGGACAGTTGGTCTATGGCTACACCTTC	CASSGGGQLVYGYTF
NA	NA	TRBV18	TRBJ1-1	TGTGCCAGCTCACCGAGCGGGGTCCAGAACACTGAAGCTTTCTTT	CASSPSGVQNTEAFF
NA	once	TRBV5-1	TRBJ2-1	TGCGCCAGCAGCTTGGATTTATCCTACAATGAGCAGTTCTTC	CASSLDLSYNEQFF
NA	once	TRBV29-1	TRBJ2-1	TGCAGCGTTGGAGGCAGGGTGATGCGTGATGAGCAGTTCTTC	CSVGGRVMRDEQFF
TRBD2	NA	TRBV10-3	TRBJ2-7	TGTGCCATCAGTGGAGGGCTAGCGGGGGGGCTTAACGAGCAGTACTTC	CAISGGLAGGLNEQYF
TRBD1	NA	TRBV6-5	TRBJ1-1	TGTGCCAGCAGTAAGCAACAGGGGGAACGGGCTGAAGCTTTCTTT	CASSKQQGERAEAFF
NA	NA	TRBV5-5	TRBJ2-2	TGTGCCAGCAGCTTGGGGCAGGGCAAGACGAACACCGGGGAGCTGTTTTTT	CASSLGQGKTNTGELFF
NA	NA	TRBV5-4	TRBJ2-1	TGTGCAGTAGGGGCCCCCGGGACGACTAATGAGCAGTTCTTC	CAVGAPGTTNEQFF
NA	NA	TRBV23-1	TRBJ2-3	TGCGCCAGCAGTCCTGGCCTCCGCACAGATACGCAGTATTTT	CASSPGLRTDTQYF
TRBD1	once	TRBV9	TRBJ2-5	TGTGCCAGCAGCGTTGACAGGGGGCGCGTGGAGACCCAGTACTTC	CASSVDRGRVETQYF
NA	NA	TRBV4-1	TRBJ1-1	TGCGCCAGCAGCCTTCCGGGCAGGAACACTGAAGCTTTCTTT	CASSLPGRNTEAFF
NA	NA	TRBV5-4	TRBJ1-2	TGTGCCAGCAGCTTCCCCGGAGCTAACTATGGCTACACCTTC	CASSFPGANYGYTF
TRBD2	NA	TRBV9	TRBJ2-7	TGTGCCAGCAGCGTAGCGGGGGGGGACTACGAGCAGTACTTC	CASSVAGGDYEQYF
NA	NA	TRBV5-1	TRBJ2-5	TGCGCCAGCAGCTATAACCCCGGACAGTCCCAAGAGACCCAGTACTTC	CASSYNPGQSQETQYF
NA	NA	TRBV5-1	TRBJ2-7	TGCGCCAGCAGCTCGACAGGATGGTACGAGCAGTACTTC	CASSSTGWYEQYF
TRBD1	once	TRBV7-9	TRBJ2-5	TGTGCCAGCAGCCGCCTTGGACAGGGGGCCGAGACCCAGTACTTC	CASSRLGQGAETQYF
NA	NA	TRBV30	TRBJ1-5	TGTGCCTGGAGTGCAGGGCCCAATCAGCCCCAGCATTTT	CAWSAGPNQPQHF
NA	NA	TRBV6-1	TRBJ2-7	TGTGCCAGCAGTCTACTCTACGAGCAGTACTTC	CASSLLYEQYF
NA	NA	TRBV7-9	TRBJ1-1	TGTGCCAGCAGCTTAGGTGCAGGACTGAACACTGAAGCTTTCTTT	CASSLGAGLNTEAFF
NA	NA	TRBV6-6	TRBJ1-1	TGTGCCAGCAGTTACTCAACCACCCCAGGGAACACTGAAGCTTTCTTT	CASSYSTTPGNTEAFF
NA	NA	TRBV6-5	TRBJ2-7	TGTGCCAGCAGTTACTCGACTGCCCCCTACGAGCAGTACTTC	CASSYSTAPYEQYF
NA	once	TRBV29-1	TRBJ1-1	TGCAGCGTTGTCGCCAGGCACTCCGGGACTGAAGCTTTCTTT	CSVVARHSGTEAFF
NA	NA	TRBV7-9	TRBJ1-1	TGTGCCAGCAGCCCAGTCCAGGGGAGGCGTACTGAAGCTTTCTTT	CASSPVQGRRTEAFF
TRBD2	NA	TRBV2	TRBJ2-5	TGTGCCAGCAACGGGAGGGCAGGGGAAGAGACCCAGTACTTC	CASNGRAGEETQYF
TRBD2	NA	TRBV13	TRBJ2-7	TGTGCCAGCAGCGACCGTCCCGGAGCGGGGGGTTACGAGCAGTACTTC	CASSDRPGAGGYEQYF
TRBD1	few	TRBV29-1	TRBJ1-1	TGCAGCGTTGGGGGACAGGGAAACACTGAAGCTTTCTTT	CSVGGQGNTEAFF
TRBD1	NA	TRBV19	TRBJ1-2	TGTGCCAGTATAAGGCAGGGGGCGCTTTATGGCTACACCTTC	CASIRQGALYGYTF
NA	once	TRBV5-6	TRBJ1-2	TGTGCCAGCAGCTTGGGGTGGGGGATAAGATATGGCTACACCTTC	CASSLGWGIRYGYTF
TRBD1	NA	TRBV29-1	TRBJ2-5	TGCAGCGTTGAGGGAGGACAGGGAGAGACCCAGTACTTC	CSVEGGQGETQYF
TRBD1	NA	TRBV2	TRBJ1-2	TGTGCCAGCAGGGGACCGGACAGGGCCTATGGCTACACCTTC	CASRGPDRAYGYTF